This is a list of T cell receptor beta chains from one sample in a study of T cells in localized non-small cell lung cancer. Some clones are missing from TCRdb's copy, which holds only in-frame ones; the method was immunoSEQ multiplex PCR. The data show roughly 70,000 clones, with 70% to 90% seen just once and around a fifth held by the top ten. The sample in question was peripheral blood, obtained before any cancer treatment. These receptors were collected from a male donor older than 55 with stage III squamous cell lung carcinoma. Each CDR3 is given with its conserved first and last residue. Each record gives: V gene, clone size, J gene, D gene, CDR3 DNA, CDR3 protein. D genes are given only for firm matches. Size is stated for part of the rows, as once, few or many counts, or as a class when the clone is expanded.

v_call: TRBV5-3
clone_size: -
j_call: TRBJ2-4
d_call: -
cdr3_nt: TGTGCCAGAAGCTTCAGGGGTAAGGGTAAAAACATTCAGTACTTC
cdr3_aa: CARSFRGKGKNIQYF

v_call: TRBV2
clone_size: -
j_call: TRBJ1-6
d_call: -
cdr3_nt: TGTGCCAGCAGTGAGGCAGGGTCCTATAATTCACCCCTCCACTTT
cdr3_aa: CASSEAGSYNSPLHF

v_call: TRBV9
clone_size: -
j_call: TRBJ1-5
d_call: -
cdr3_nt: TGTGCCAGCAGCCTGGACAGCTATAGCAATCAGCCCCAGCATTTT
cdr3_aa: CASSLDSYSNQPQHF

v_call: TRBV6-1
clone_size: few
j_call: TRBJ1-1
d_call: -
cdr3_nt: TGTGCCAGCAGTGAACAGATTCGGACTGAAGCTTTCTTT
cdr3_aa: CASSEQIRTEAFF

v_call: TRBV18
clone_size: -
j_call: TRBJ1-2
d_call: -
cdr3_nt: TGTGCCAGCTCAGTTTCGGGCTTCGAAGCGTATGGCTACACCTTC
cdr3_aa: CASSVSGFEAYGYTF

v_call: TRBV7-8
clone_size: -
j_call: TRBJ1-6
d_call: -
cdr3_nt: TGTGCCAGCAGCACCGGGGGTATCGATTCACCCCTCCACTTT
cdr3_aa: CASSTGGIDSPLHF

v_call: TRBV7-2
clone_size: -
j_call: TRBJ1-2
d_call: -
cdr3_nt: TGTGCCAGCAGCTTAGCCCACACCGGAGACTATGGCTACACCTTC
cdr3_aa: CASSLAHTGDYGYTF

v_call: TRBV5-4
clone_size: -
j_call: TRBJ2-4
d_call: -
cdr3_nt: TGTGCCAGCAGCTCAATGACAGCCAAAAACATTCAGTACTTC
cdr3_aa: CASSSMTAKNIQYF

v_call: TRBV11-2
clone_size: many
j_call: TRBJ1-3
d_call: -
cdr3_nt: TGTGCCAGCAGCTTAGGGTTGCGCCGGGGCAGGGAAAACACCATATATTTT
cdr3_aa: CASSLGLRRGRENTIYF

v_call: TRBV6-5
clone_size: -
j_call: TRBJ2-2
d_call: -
cdr3_nt: TGTGCCAGCAGGACGGGGTCGCCTACCGGGGAGCTGTTTTTT
cdr3_aa: CASRTGSPTGELFF

v_call: TRBV5-6
clone_size: -
j_call: TRBJ1-1
d_call: TRBD1
cdr3_nt: TGTGCCAGCAGCGGGAGGGACAGGGCGCGGACTGAAGCTTTCTTT
cdr3_aa: CASSGRDRARTEAFF

v_call: TRBV6-5
clone_size: -
j_call: TRBJ2-1
d_call: -
cdr3_nt: TGTGCCAGCAGCGAAGGGGTTGAGCAGTTCTTC
cdr3_aa: CASSEGVEQFF

v_call: TRBV19
clone_size: -
j_call: TRBJ2-5
d_call: -
cdr3_nt: TGTGCCAGTAGTATGACTAAGGGGGAGACCCAGTACTTC
cdr3_aa: CASSMTKGETQYF

v_call: TRBV5-1
clone_size: -
j_call: TRBJ1-2
d_call: TRBD1
cdr3_nt: TGCGCCAGCAGCCCAGGGGGCGAGTATAACTATGGCTACACCTTC
cdr3_aa: CASSPGGEYNYGYTF

v_call: TRBV19
clone_size: -
j_call: TRBJ1-2
d_call: -
cdr3_nt: TGTGCCAGTAATCCGGCAGACCTATACAGCTACACCTTC
cdr3_aa: CASNPADLYSYTF

v_call: TRBV30
clone_size: -
j_call: TRBJ1-1
d_call: TRBD1
cdr3_nt: TGTGCCTTCCAACAGGGGGCGCGAACTGAAGCTTTCTTT
cdr3_aa: CAFQQGARTEAFF

v_call: TRBV2
clone_size: -
j_call: TRBJ1-1
d_call: -
cdr3_nt: TGTGCCAGCAGTACTGGGAAGAACACTGAAGCTTTCTTT
cdr3_aa: CASSTGKNTEAFF

v_call: TRBV11-2
clone_size: -
j_call: TRBJ2-7
d_call: -
cdr3_nt: TGTGCCAGCAGCTTTGGTCCCAGTGGCTACGAGCAGTACTTC
cdr3_aa: CASSFGPSGYEQYF

v_call: TRBV19
clone_size: once
j_call: TRBJ1-1
d_call: -
cdr3_nt: TGTGCCAGTAGGGTCCGGGGACACGAGAACACTGAAGCTTTCTTT
cdr3_aa: CASRVRGHENTEAFF

v_call: TRBV9
clone_size: once
j_call: TRBJ1-4
d_call: -
cdr3_nt: TGTGCCAGCAGCTCCGACCAGCTCACTAGCGAAAAACTGTTTTTT
cdr3_aa: CASSSDQLTSEKLFF

v_call: TRBV5-6
clone_size: -
j_call: TRBJ2-2
d_call: -
cdr3_nt: TGTGCCAGCAGCTTTATGGCACACATTTCTGCGAACACCGGGGAGCTGTTTTTT
cdr3_aa: CASSFMAHISANTGELFF

v_call: TRBV30
clone_size: -
j_call: TRBJ2-1
d_call: -
cdr3_nt: TGTGCCTGCGTCGGCAGCTCCTACAATGAGCAGTTCTTC
cdr3_aa: CACVGSSYNEQFF

v_call: TRBV27
clone_size: -
j_call: TRBJ1-1
d_call: -
cdr3_nt: TGTGCCAGCAGTTTATGGCGGGACAACACTGAAGCTTTCTTT
cdr3_aa: CASSLWRDNTEAFF

v_call: TRBV4-2
clone_size: -
j_call: TRBJ1-4
d_call: TRBD1
cdr3_nt: TGTGCCAGCAGCCAAGGCCCGGTAGGGGGCGAAAAACTGTTTTTT
cdr3_aa: CASSQGPVGGEKLFF